The 32 T cell receptor beta chains below come from one sample, sequenced in a study of blood T cell repertoires in COVID-19. Libraries were prepared by immunoSEQ multiplex PCR; TCRdb keeps only in-frame clonotypes and omits some of them. The table records 250,000 to 350,000 clones, approximately 91% of them present only once. Sequencing was performed on peripheral blood. The receptors here all came from a woman aged 40 to 55 who had recovered from COVID-19.

The V and J genes are TRBV12-5 and TRBJ1-2; TRBD1 matches at 11 bases. The V segment lost 1 base and the J segment 4 bases; nucleotides outside the gene matches: 5. CDR1 and CDR2 (germline): LGHNT, FRNRAP. This CDR3 has 16 residues. The CDR3 is CASGLAGQGDFYGYTF. The CDR3 DNA reads TGTGCTAGTGGTTTGGCGGGACAGGGGGACTTCTATGGCTACACCTTC.

The chain combines TRBV27 with TRBJ2-1; weak D call: TRBD2 (6 bases). The germline CDR1 and CDR2 sequences are MNHEY and SMNVEV (reference sequence). The CDR3 has 13 residues. The ends were cut back, 1 base at V and 10 bases at J, with 11 bases in the middle. CDR3 DNA: TGTGCCAGCAGTTTATTTTGGGGGAGGGAGCAGTTCTTC. Translated: CASSLFWGREQFF.

V and J are TRBV13 and TRBJ2-5; possible D gene TRBD2, 5 bases. V was trimmed by 5 bases and J by 1 base, leaving 20 bases between them. The CDR3 is 17 residues long. Germline values: CDR1 PRHDT, CDR2 FYEKMQ (reference sequence). DNA of the CDR3: TGTGCCAGCAGCCCTGACGTGGGAGAGACTTCCCAAGAGACCCAGTACTTC. Amino acids: CASSPDVGETSQETQYF.

The chain joins TRBV6-5 to TRBJ2-7; 9 nucleotides agree with TRBD1. CDR3 length: 15 residues. Germline values: CDR1 MNHEY, CDR2 SVGAGI. J gave up 4 bases and V 5 bases, and 9 bases lay outside the gene matches. CDR3: CASSRSRTGVYEQYF. Here the CDR3 DNA reads TGTGCCAGCAGTAGAAGCCGGACAGGGGTTTACGAGCAGTACTTC.

The rearrangement joins TRBV6-5 to TRBJ2-7; D is possibly TRBD2 (6 bases). Trimming pared 7 bases from V and 0 bases from J, leaving 13 bases between. The CDR3 runs 14 residues. Germline CDR1 and CDR2: MNHEY and SVGAGI. The CDR3 here is CASIPSVSSYEQYF. DNA of the CDR3: TGTGCCAGCATCCCTAGCGTAAGCTCCTACGAGCAGTACTTC.

V usage is TRBV29-1 and J usage is TRBJ2-3; TRBD1 might be the D (5 bases). Trimming shortened V by 4 bases and J by 3 bases, and 8 bases separated the two germline ends. Per the germline V gene, CDR1 is SQVTM and CDR2 is ANQGSEA. The CDR3 sequence is 12 residues long. The CDR3 DNA reads as TGCAGCGTTGTTCAGGGAACAGATACGCAGTATTTT. Translation gives CSVVQGTDTQYF.

V is TRBV5-1 and J is TRBJ2-7; 10 positions match TRBD2. This CDR3 spans 14 amino acids. Germline CDR1 SGHRS, CDR2 YFSETQ. V shed 4 bases, J shed 5 bases, and the junction held 6 bases outside the gene matches. The CDR3 DNA is TGCGCCAGCAGCAAGGCCGGGACTAGCGACGAGCAGTACTTC. Translating gives CASSKAGTSDEQYF.

The V and J genes are TRBV27 and TRBJ2-4; TRBD2 matches 9 bases. The V gene's germline CDR1 is MNHEY and CDR2 SMNVEV (reference sequence). V dropped 0 bases and J dropped 6; count of bases not matched to a gene: 9. The CDR3 is 17 amino acids. CDR3 nucleotides: TGTGCCAGCAGTTTATCAGGTAGCGGGAGTTTCGGAAACATTCAGTACTTC. Residues: CASSLSGSGSFGNIQYF.

The chain uses TRBV6-5 and TRBJ2-2; 7 bases align to TRBD2. Per germline, CDR1 MNHEY and CDR2 SVGAGI. This CDR3 spans 16 amino acids. Trimming took 0 bases from V and 0 from J; bases not matched to a gene: 1. The CDR3 loop is CASSYSGLTNTGELFF. In DNA, the CDR3 is TGTGCCAGCAGTTACTCGGGACTAACGAACACCGGGGAGCTGTTTTTT.

This chain connects TRBV27 to TRBJ2-5; D possibly corresponds to TRBD2 (6 bases). Trimming stripped 6 bases from V and 2 bases from J, with 7 bases between. Germline V gives CDR1 MNHEY, CDR2 SMNVEV (reference sequence). The CDR3 is 12 amino acids. The DNA of the CDR3 is TGTGCCAGCAGGACTAGACAAGAGACCCAGTACTTC. This encodes CASRTRQETQYF.

The chain joins TRBV27 to TRBJ1-5; possible D gene TRBD1, 6 bases. This CDR3 spans 14 amino acids. Trimming left V 5 bases short and J 7 bases short, with 15 bases between. The germline CDR1 and CDR2 sequences are MNHEY and SMNVEV (reference sequence). In DNA form, the CDR3 reads TGTGCCAGCAGTCCCTTGGGGGGGGCACAGCCCCAGCATTTT. It specifies CASSPLGGAQPQHF.

The chain couples TRBV12-3 or TRBV12-4 to TRBJ2-2; D perhaps matches TRBD2 (6 bases). The CDR3 has 13 amino acids. Trimming left V 6 bases short and J 7 bases short, with 12 bases between. CDR3 region: CASRGGRIGELFF. The DNA for the CDR3 is TGTGCCAGCAGGGGGGGAAGGATCGGGGAGCTGTTTTTT.

This chain uses TRBV2 with TRBJ2-7; D is undetermined. Germline-derived CDR1 and CDR2 are SNHLY and FYNNEI. The V end lost 5 bases, the J end lost 3 bases, and 14 bases lay between the germline ends. The CDR3 consists of 14 residues. This CDR3 is CASSLQYGGYEQYF. The CDR3 region has the DNA TGTGCCAGCAGTCTCCAGTATGGCGGCTACGAGCAGTACTTC.

This clone was detected only once. CDR3 DNA sequence: TGTGCCAGCAATCTGGGAGCGCGTGGGGAGCTGTTTTTT. This encodes CASNLGARGELFF. The chain is built from TRBV28 and TRBJ2-2; D perhaps matches TRBD2 (5 bases). The CDR3 contains 13 residues. The V and J ends lost 7 bases and 8 bases respectively, with 14 bases between them. Per the germline V gene, CDR1 is MDHEN and CDR2 is SYDVKM. The complete variable domain, with remaining parts taken from reference TRBV28 and TRBJ2-2, reads DVKVTQSSRYLVKRTGEKVFLECVQDMDHENMFWYRQDPGLGLRLIYFSYDVKMKEKGDIPEGYSVSREKKERFSLILESASTNQTSMYLCASNLGARGELFFGEGSRLTVL.

V gene TRBV12-3 or TRBV12-4 combines with J gene TRBJ2-7; D gene uncertain. V lost 3 bases and J lost 2, with 5 bases in between. This CDR3 has 12 residues. The CDR3 is CASSFSTYEQYF. The CDR3 DNA reads as TGTGCCAGCAGTTTCTCTACCTACGAGCAGTACTTC.

V is TRBV27 and J is TRBJ2-2; the D is unclear. Trimming took off 9 bases at V and 5 bases at J, with 16 bases between the two ends. Looked up from germline, CDR1 is MNHEY and CDR2 is SMNVEV (reference sequence). The CDR3 is 14 residues long. The CDR3 loop is CASRLVPQTGELFF. CDR3 DNA sequence: TGTGCCAGTAGACTCGTCCCCCAAACCGGGGAGCTGTTTTTT.

J is TRBJ2-7 and V is TRBV30; 9 positions match TRBD1. CDR3 size: 14 residues. With V trimmed by 0 bases and J by 4 bases, 4 bases remained unmatched. Germline V CDR1 and CDR2: GTSNPN, SVGIG (reference sequence). The CDR3 sequence: CAWSVGQGPYEQYF. The CDR3 region has the DNA TGTGCCTGGAGTGTGGGACAGGGACCGTACGAGCAGTACTTC.

This chain joins TRBV11-2 and TRBJ1-1; possible D gene TRBD1, 5 bases. Germline CDR1 reads SGHAT; CDR2 reads FQNNGV. V gave up 5 bases and J gave up 3 bases, with 13 bases separating them. The CDR3 spans 14 residues. Here the CDR3 DNA reads TGTGCCAGCAGCCGTGGGCGGGGGTACACTGAAGCTTTCTTT. This gives the protein CASSRGRGYTEAFF.

This clone was counted a single time. This CDR3 is also generated by other DNA sequences in the sample. The J gene is TRBJ1-2, the V gene TRBV11-2; 7 bases match TRBD1. J lost 4 bases, V lost 5 bases, and 1 base had no gene match. The V gene's germline CDR1 is SGHAT and CDR2 FQNNGV. The length of the CDR3 is 12 residues. CDR3 coding DNA: TGTGCCAGCAGCCGGGACAGCTATGGCTACACCTTC. It yields the protein CASSRDSYGYTF.

This clone has a handful of counts. The rearrangement links TRBV3-1 (or the pseudogene TRBV3-2) to TRBJ1-2; D perhaps matches TRBD1 (5 bases). V was cut by 3 bases and J by 4 bases, with 12 bases left in between. The CDR3 spans 14 residues. Germline V gene sequence: CDR1 LGHDT, CDR2 YNNKEL (reference sequence). CDR3 sequence (DNA): TGTGCCAGCAGCCAGCCGACAGTCCGCTATGGCTACACCTTC. Amino acid sequence: CASSQPTVRYGYTF.

This sequence joins TRBV27 and TRBJ2-3; possible D gene TRBD1, 6 bases. Germline V gives CDR1 MNHEY, CDR2 SMNVEV (reference sequence). There are 17 residues in the CDR3. V gave up 1 base and J gave up 0 bases, with 14 bases separating them. The CDR3 region is CASSLYLGQTSTDTQYF. CDR3 nucleotide sequence: TGTGCCAGCAGTTTATATCTCGGACAGACGAGCACAGATACGCAGTATTTT.

The chain links TRBV29-1 to TRBJ1-1; the match to TRBD1 covers 8 bases. This CDR3 is built from 11 residues. CDR1 is SQVTM and CDR2 is ANQGSEA in the germline V gene. Unmatched junction bases numbered 2, after V lost 7 bases and J lost 4 bases. Here the CDR3 reads CSATGGTEAFF. CDR3 DNA: TGCAGCGCTACAGGGGGCACTGAAGCTTTCTTT.

This clone appeared a single time. The chain couples TRBV5-1 to TRBJ1-2; the match to TRBD1 covers 7 bases. The CDR3 is made up of 15 amino acids. The J segment lost 4 bases and the V segment lost 3 bases, leaving 9 bases of the junction unmatched. CDR1 SGHRS and CDR2 YFSETQ come from the germline V gene. CDR3 sequence (DNA): TGCGCCAGCAGCTCCGGGACAGATAATAGCTATGGCTACACCTTC. This translates into CASSSGTDNSYGYTF.

V usage is TRBV10-3 and J usage is TRBJ2-7; weak D call: TRBD2 (5 bases). This CDR3 has 16 amino acids. V lost 4 bases, J lost 0 bases, and 16 bases lay in between. Germline CDR1 and CDR2: ENHRY and SYGVKD. The CDR3 nucleotides read TGTGCCATCAGTGTCGGGCAGCCGGGGAGCTCCTACGAGCAGTACTTC. Translation gives CAISVGQPGSSYEQYF.

A single count supports this clone. V gene TRBV11-2 combines with J gene TRBJ2-2, with D possibly matching TRBD1 (5 bases). Germline V CDR1 and CDR2: SGHAT, FQNNGV. The CDR3 is made up of 17 amino acids. Trimming pared 0 bases from V and 1 base from J, leaving 12 bases between. Written as DNA, the CDR3 is TGTGCCAGCAGCTTAGATCTAGGGCAGGGGAACACCGGGGAGCTGTTTTTT. Translated, it gives CASSLDLGQGNTGELFF.

The chain carries TRBV27 and TRBJ2-7; 8 positions agree with TRBD1. J gave up 0 bases and V 5 bases, and 6 bases lay outside the gene matches. CDR1 and CDR2 from the germline V gene are MNHEY and SMNVEV (reference sequence). The CDR3 loop spans 15 amino acids. CDR3 in amino acids: CASSRTGNSSYEQYF. The CDR3 DNA reads as TGTGCCAGCAGTCGGACAGGGAACAGCTCCTACGAGCAGTACTTC.

The chain employs TRBV19 and TRBJ2-7, with a weak D call TRBD1 (5 bases). CDR1 and CDR2 from the germline V gene are LNHDA and SQIVND (reference sequence). Trimming stripped 4 bases from V and 1 base from J, with 8 bases between. This CDR3 comprises 13 residues. CDR3 coding DNA: TGTGCCAGTAGTAACCAGGGATCCTACGAGCAGTACTTC. This sequence encodes CASSNQGSYEQYF.

The rearrangement links TRBV11-2 to TRBJ2-1; TRBD2 aligns across 10 bases. Germline V gene data show CDR1 as SGHAT and CDR2 as FQNNGV. The CDR3 runs 17 residues. J was trimmed by 2 bases and V by 3 bases; bases with no gene match: 7. This chain's CDR3 is CASSFYMGLATYNEQFF. The CDR3 coding sequence is TGTGCCAGCAGCTTTTATATGGGACTAGCGACCTACAATGAGCAGTTCTTC.

The chain combines TRBV6-5 with TRBJ2-7, with a possible D match to TRBD2 (5 bases). V lost 10 bases to trimming and J lost 4 bases, with 17 bases between them. Germline V gene lookup returns CDR1 MNHEY and CDR2 SVGAGI. The CDR3 loop spans 13 amino acids. The CDR3 spells CATREGLAYEQYF. The CDR3, as DNA: TGTGCCACCCGAGAGGGCCTGGCATACGAGCAGTACTTC.

V gene TRBV7-2 combines with J gene TRBJ2-4, with 7 bases identical to TRBD1. The germline V gene has CDR1 SGHTA and CDR2 FQGNSA. The CDR3 spans 14 residues. V shed 5 bases, J shed 4 bases, and the junction held 5 bases outside the gene matches. The CDR3 protein is CASSPPGQKNIQYF. CDR3 coding DNA: TGTGCCAGCAGCCCCCCGGGACAGAAAAACATTCAGTACTTC.

V usage is TRBV7-2 and J usage is TRBJ2-5, with unresolved D. V was cut by 3 bases and J by 5 bases, with 4 bases left in between. The germline gives CDR1 SGHTA, CDR2 FQGNSA. This CDR3 region has 11 residues. CDR3: CASSFQETQYF. CDR3 coding DNA: TGTGCCAGCAGCTTTCAGGAGACCCAGTACTTC.

Turning to this clone: The same CDR3 arises from other DNA sequences in this sample as well. The chain recombines TRBV19 with TRBJ2-5; D unresolved. Trimming left V 3 bases short and J 5 bases short, with 10 bases between. The CDR3 contains 13 residues. Germline V gives CDR1 LNHDA, CDR2 SQIVND (reference sequence). The CDR3 region has the DNA TGTGCCAGTAGTATCCCCGGGTGGGAGACCCAGTACTTC. Its translation: CASSIPGWETQYF.